This T cell receptor (beta chain) is from a study of T cell responses to AZD1222 COVID-19 vaccine. Points from the study as a whole: A mostly white British donor set with more females was recruited, and clonal diversity was possibly underestimated.

The length of the CDR3 is 16 residues. Trimming left V 2 bases short and J 4 bases short, with 17 bases between. The V gene's germline CDR1 is MNHEY and CDR2 SVGAGI. As concerns this clone: Its antigen is unknown.

Clones were read by immunoSEQ multiplex PCR, and TCRdb kept only the in-frame ones, dropping some. The sample shows tens of thousands of clones, approximately 80% of them seen only once. The chain employs TRBV6-5 and TRBJ1-1; a possible D gene is TRBD1 (5 bases). This receptor was taken from an adult who received the AZD1222 COVID-19 vaccine. Sequenced here: peripheral blood, sampled 28 days after the second AZD1222 dose. The CDR3 coding sequence is TGTGCCAGCAGTTACGGCAAAATGGTCGGGGGCACTGAAGCTTTCTTT. This translates into CASSYGKMVGGTEAFF.